The 18 T cell receptor beta chains below were found in one sample sequenced in a study of shared clonotypes between healthy human individuals. Profiled with immunoSEQ multiplex PCR; TCRdb holds only in-frame clones, not every one. The table has some 2.4 million clones, approximately 94% seen once. Sequenced input: naive CD4+ T cells from PBMCs. Described subset: CD45RA+ positively selected. The receptors were sampled from a young man in good health. Some clones in this sample may be carry-over from other donors' samples.

This clone was seen once. The gene calls are TRBV7-9 and TRBJ1-2, with D perhaps matching TRBD1 (6 bases). Trimming removed 5 bases at V and 8 bases at J, with 27 bases between. This CDR3 is built from 17 residues. Germline V lookup: CDR1 SEHNR, CDR2 FQNEAQ (reference sequence). The chain's CDR3 is CASSPRDYRVREEGYTF. CDR3 DNA: TGTGCCAGCAGCCCTAGAGACTACAGGGTAAGAGAGGAGGGCTACACCTTC.

In nucleotides, the CDR3 is TGTGCCAGCAGTTTTGCTTCTACTAACTATGGCTACACCTTC. It specifies CASSFASTNYGYTF. The chain uses TRBV28 and TRBJ1-2; D is unclear. Trimming left V 3 bases short and J 0 bases short, with 8 bases between. This CDR3 contains 14 residues. Germline lookup yields CDR1 MDHEN and CDR2 SYDVKM.

The rearrangement links TRBV27 to TRBJ2-1; 7 bases are shared with TRBD2. This CDR3 has 17 residues. Germline CDR1 and CDR2: MNHEY and SMNVEV (reference sequence). The junction had 17 bases not matched to a gene; V was cut back by 4 bases and J by 8 bases. The CDR3 loop is CASSSTLLAGVWYEQFF. The CDR3 DNA follows: TGTGCCAGCAGTTCGACACTCCTCGCGGGAGTTTGGTATGAGCAGTTCTTC.

The chain is built from TRBV6-1 and TRBJ1-4; D may be TRBD1 (5 bases). The CDR3 spans 16 residues. With 1 base removed from V and 3 bases from J, the gap between germline ends came to 12 bases. Germline values: CDR1 MNHNS, CDR2 SASEGT. The CDR3 reads CASSEGAGYANEKLFF. DNA for the CDR3: TGTGCCAGCAGTGAAGGGGCAGGGTACGCTAATGAAAAACTGTTTTTT.

As regards this clone: Additional DNA sequences in this sample encode the identical CDR3. This chain joins TRBV6-5 and TRBJ1-1; D may be TRBD1 (5 bases). This CDR3 is built from 14 residues. The V gene lost 2 bases and the J gene lost 0 bases, with 7 bases spanning the gap. The germline V gene encodes CDR1 MNHEY and CDR2 SVGAGI. CDR3 coding DNA: TGTGCCAGCAGTTACGAGGGGATGAACACTGAAGCTTTCTTT. The encoded protein is CASSYEGMNTEAFF.

The CDR3 DNA sequence: TGTGCCAGCAGCCTTGGGGCCTCGAATCAGCCCCAGCATTTT. Translating it yields CASSLGASNQPQHF. This rearrangement joins TRBV4-2 to TRBJ1-5, with D possibly TRBD1 on 5 matching bases. The CDR3 length is 14 residues. Between the trimmed V and J ends, which lost 4 bases and 4 bases, there was a span of 11 bases. Germline V gene data show CDR1 as LGHNA and CDR2 as YNFKEQ.

The chain combines TRBV5-1 with TRBJ2-1, with 12 nucleotides matching TRBD2. V trimming: 3 bases; J trimming: 3 bases; junction bases outside the gene matches: 4. Per germline, CDR1 SGHRS and CDR2 YFSETQ. The CDR3 totals 16 residues. The CDR3 bases are TGCGCCAGCAGCTACAGGACTAGCGGGGTCTACAATGAGCAGTTCTTC. This translates into CASSYRTSGVYNEQFF.

The CDR3 here is CASSPWDRGPQGYTF. CDR3 in DNA: TGTGCCAGCAGCCCATGGGACAGGGGGCCACAAGGCTACACCTTC. The chain recombines TRBV7-9 with TRBJ1-2; TRBD1 matches 12 bases. The CDR3 length is 15 residues. Germline CDR1 reads SEHNR; CDR2 reads FQNEAQ (reference sequence). The V gene end was trimmed by 5 bases and the J gene end by 8 bases; junction bases not matched to a gene: 9. Full variable domain (outside the CDR3, taken from reference TRBV7-9 and TRBJ1-2): DTGVSQNPRHKITKRGQNVTFRCDPISEHNRLYWYRQTLGQGPEFLTYFQNEAQLEKSRLLSDRFSAERPKGSFSTLEIQRTEQGDSAMYLCASSPWDRGPQGYTFGSGTRLTVV.

V and J are TRBV28 and TRBJ2-7, with 9 bases fitting TRBD1. Germline lookup yields CDR1 MDHEN and CDR2 SYDVKM. The J segment lost 2 bases and the V segment lost 8 bases, leaving 4 bases of the junction unmatched. The CDR3 consists of 13 residues. The DNA of the CDR3 is TGTGCCAGCCGGACAGGGGCCCCCTACGAGCAGTACTTC. Protein: CASRTGAPYEQYF. The full variable domain, completed using reference TRBV28 and TRBJ2-7, is DVKVTQSSRYLVKRTGEKVFLECVQDMDHENMFWYRQDPGLGLRLIYFSYDVKMKEKGDIPEGYSVSREKKERFSLILESASTNQTSMYLCASRTGAPYEQYFGPGTRLTVT.

V and J are TRBV7-3 and TRBJ1-2; D is unclear. Trimming removed 2 bases at V and 8 bases at J, with 24 bases between. The CDR3 has 17 amino acids. In germline, CDR1 is SGHTA, CDR2 FQGTGA. This CDR3 reads CASSLLDKPVGDMGYTF. The CDR3 nucleotides read TGTGCCAGCAGCTTATTAGACAAACCGGTGGGAGATATGGGCTACACCTTC.

The rearrangement links TRBV9 to TRBJ2-3; TRBD1 or TRBD2 may be the D gene (7 bases each). CDR3 length: 16 amino acids. The ends were cut back, 3 bases at V and 4 bases at J, with 18 bases in the middle. CDR1 is SGDLS and CDR2 is YYNGEE in the germline V gene. DNA for the CDR3: TGTGCCAGCAGCGCCAGGGGGGGGCGCCCCCCAGATACGCAGTATTTT. This sequence encodes CASSARGGRPPDTQYF.

The rearrangement links TRBV6-5 to TRBJ2-4; D not certain. Trimming removed 4 bases from V and 6 bases from J, with 13 bases in between. The CDR3 is 14 amino acids. Germline CDR1 and CDR2: MNHEY and SVGAGI. The CDR3: CASSSSPGLNIQYF. CDR3 DNA sequence: TGTGCCAGCAGTTCTTCACCCGGATTAAACATTCAGTACTTC.

J is TRBJ1-4 and V is TRBV6-5; D uncertain. The V end lost 8 bases, the J end lost 0 bases, and 10 bases lay between the germline ends. The germline CDR1 and CDR2 sequences are MNHEY and SVGAGI. The CDR3 is 14 residues long. The CDR3 DNA reads TGTGCCAGCGCGATGGATGCAACTAATGAAAAACTGTTTTTT. Amino acids: CASAMDATNEKLFF.

J is TRBJ2-2 and V is TRBV4-3, with 8 nucleotides matching TRBD1. The trim removed 3 bases at V and 5 bases at J, leaving 2 bases unmatched. The CDR3 runs to 14 residues. Germline V gene lookup returns CDR1 LGHNA and CDR2 YSLEER. The CDR3 loop is CASSQHRGTGELFF. The CDR3 bases are TGCGCCAGCAGCCAGCACAGGGGGACCGGGGAGCTGTTTTTT.

The chain has TRBV28 and TRBJ1-5; D gene unclear. Germline V gives CDR1 MDHEN, CDR2 SYDVKM. The CDR3 length is 14 residues. V was clipped by 8 bases and J by 0 bases, with 11 bases between them. The chain's CDR3 is CASGEGNSNQPQHF. The CDR3 DNA is TGTGCCAGCGGGGAAGGGAATAGCAATCAGCCCCAGCATTTT.

The gene calls are TRBV19 and TRBJ2-2; 12 positions match TRBD2. Germline loops: CDR1 LNHDA, CDR2 SQIVND (reference sequence). V shed 2 bases, J shed 6 bases, and the junction held 4 bases outside the gene matches. CDR3 length: 16 amino acids. The chain's CDR3 is CASSISSGRASGELFF. In DNA form, the CDR3 reads TGTGCCAGTAGTATATCTAGCGGGAGGGCCTCCGGGGAGCTGTTTTTT.

V is TRBV7-2 and J is TRBJ1-2; 8 bases match TRBD1. CDR1 and CDR2 from the germline V gene are SGHTA and FQGNSA. Trimming took 3 bases from V and 3 from J; bases not matched to a gene: 6. The CDR3 spans 15 residues. CDR3 loop: CASSLRQGSYYGYTF. As DNA, the CDR3 is TGTGCCAGCAGCTTGAGACAGGGGAGTTACTATGGCTACACCTTC.

This sequence joins TRBV11-2 and TRBJ2-2; either TRBD1 or TRBD2 may supply D (5 bases each). Germline V CDR1 and CDR2: SGHAT, FQNNGV. The CDR3 is 17 amino acids. V lost 7 bases, J lost 4 bases, and 22 bases lay in between. CDR3 protein: CASTTFLRGLGTGELFF. The CDR3 DNA follows: TGTGCCAGCACCACCTTTCTCCGGGGCTTAGGCACCGGGGAGCTGTTTTTT.